This passage covers 17 T cell receptor beta chains from one sample sequenced in a study of T-cell reconstitution after alpha-beta-depleted transplantation in children. For TCRbeta, the library was prepared with unique molecular identifiers. MiXCR, applied by TCRdb to the PCR reads, yields one record per CDR3 protein. The data hold 100,000 to 130,000 distinct CDR3 sequences, with approximately 6.4% observed a single time. Sequenced here: PBMCs, mostly from graft donor cells, sampled 360 days after TCRalphabeta/CD19-depleted stem cell transplant. The receptor source for this set is a male patient aged 2 to 9 who had a stem cell transplant for acute lymphoblastic leukemia, so the T cells may come from the graft donor.

This clonotype appeared many times. This chain joins TRBV2 and TRBJ1-4; 7 bases fit TRBD1. Germline-derived CDR1 and CDR2 are SNHLY and FYNNEI. V shed 6 bases and J 3 bases; nucleotides not matched to a gene: 7. This CDR3 spans 15 amino acids. CDR3 in DNA: TGTGCCAGCAGGCAGGGGGTCCAGGCTAATGAAAAACTGTTTTTT. As protein: CASRQGVQANEKLFF. Supplemented by reference TRBV2 and TRBJ1-4, the full variable domain reads EPEVTQTPSHQVTQMGQEVILRCVPISNHLYFYWYRQILGQKVEFLVSFYNNEISEKSEIFDDQFSVERPDGSNFTLKIRSTKLEDSAMYFCASRQGVQANEKLFFGSGTQLSVL.

The table lists this clonotype with many counts. The V gene is TRBV4-2, the J gene TRBJ2-1; 10 bases line up with TRBD2. The CDR3 sequence is 16 residues long. Germline V lookup: CDR1 LGHNA, CDR2 YNFKEQ. J gave up 9 bases and V 7 bases, and 15 bases lay outside the gene matches. In DNA form, the CDR3 reads TGTGCCAGCACCCCATATAAGACTAGCGGGTATTTTGAGCAGTTCTTC. Protein sequence: CASTPYKTSGYFEQFF.

The V gene is TRBV19, the J gene TRBJ2-1; 9 bases are shared with TRBD1. V lost 3 bases and J lost 8; bases outside the gene matches: 5. The CDR3 consists of 14 residues. Germline CDR1 reads LNHDA; CDR2 reads SQIVND (reference sequence). DNA of the CDR3: TGTGCCAGTAGTATGGGGGGACAGGGCTATGAGCAGTTCTTC. It codes for CASSMGGQGYEQFF. Filled out from reference TRBV19 and TRBJ2-1, the complete variable domain reads DGGITQSPKYLFRKEGQNVTLSCEQNLNHDAMYWYRQDPGQGLRLIYYSQIVNDFQKGDIAEGYSVSREKKESFPLTVTSAQKNPTAFYLCASSMGGQGYEQFFGPGTRLTVL.

This clonotype came up many times. This chain joins TRBV20-1 and TRBJ2-1; D is perhaps TRBD1 (6 bases). Germline V gene data show CDR1 as DFQATT and CDR2 as SNEGSKA (reference sequence). The CDR3 is 14 amino acids. V lost 5 bases and J lost 0, with 11 bases in between. CDR3 sequence: CSAYRDHSYNEQFF. For the CDR3, the DNA is TGCAGTGCTTACAGGGACCACTCCTACAATGAGCAGTTCTTC.

This clonotype was seen repeatedly, ten times or more. The CDR3 protein is CASSQEKEGGSWGNEQFF. The CDR3 DNA follows: TGCGCCAGCAGCCAAGAAAAGGAAGGCGGGAGTTGGGGCAATGAGCAGTTCTTC. The chain joins TRBV4-3 to TRBJ2-1; 7 positions agree with TRBD2. CDR3 length: 18 residues. V lost 0 bases and J lost 6; bases outside the gene matches: 14. Per germline, CDR1 LGHNA and CDR2 YSLEER.

This clonotype has ten or more counts. The chain employs TRBV9 and TRBJ2-1; a possible D gene is TRBD2 (6 bases). The germline V and J ends were trimmed by 5 bases and 5 bases, with 17 bases remaining between them. The germline gives CDR1 SGDLS, CDR2 YYNGEE. The CDR3 consists of 15 residues. The CDR3 loop reads CASSSSGGTHNEQFF. The CDR3 DNA sequence: TGTGCCAGCAGTTCCTCGGGCGGGACTCACAATGAGCAGTTCTTC.

Only a few counts were recorded for this clonotype. The chain recombines TRBV19 with TRBJ2-1, with D possibly called TRBD1 or TRBD2 (5 bases each). Germline CDR1 reads LNHDA; CDR2 reads SQIVND (reference sequence). The CDR3 extends over 15 amino acids. V dropped 5 bases and J dropped 10 bases, with 21 bases sitting between them. CDR3 nucleotides: TGTGCCAGTAGTTCCCGGGACCGACCTTGGGAAGAGCAGTTCTTC. Its translation: CASSSRDRPWEEQFF.

This clonotype has just a few counts. The chain recombines TRBV4-3 with TRBJ1-5; D not certain. The CDR3 covers 15 residues. Deletions cut 2 bases from V and 2 bases from J, with 10 bases between. Germline loops: CDR1 LGHNA, CDR2 YSLEER. The CDR3 bases are TGCGCCAGCAGCCAACGGAGGCTGGGCAATCAGCCCCAGCATTTT. Translating gives CASSQRRLGNQPQHF.

As to this clonotype: A much larger clone is a single base away; this may be a read error. This likely comes from a read error, as the CDR3 has no conserved phenylalanine or tryptophan at its end. For the CDR3, the DNA is TGTGCCAGCAGCTTAGTAGGGGGGGGCCCCTACGAGCAGTACTTA. Translation: CASSLVGGGPYEQYL. The rearrangement links TRBV7-9 to TRBJ2-7; a weak D match, TRBD2 (7 bases). V lost 1 base and J 2 bases, leaving 12 bases between the germline ends. Germline V CDR1 and CDR2: SEHNR, FQNEAQ (reference sequence). The CDR3 spans 15 residues.

This clonotype has at least ten counts. This chain connects TRBV12-3 or TRBV12-4 to TRBJ2-4; 9 bases align to TRBD1. Losses at the gene ends were 5 bases for V and 5 bases for J; bases not matched to a gene: 7. This CDR3 contains 15 residues. The CDR3 nucleotides read TGTGCCAGCAGTCCTCATAGGACAGGGGAAAACATTCAGTACTTC. Its translation: CASSPHRTGENIQYF.

This clonotype was seen ten or more times. The rearrangement links TRBV6-5 to TRBJ2-1, with 9 positions matching TRBD2. Germline values: CDR1 MNHEY, CDR2 SVGAGI. The trim removed 2 bases at V and 4 bases at J, leaving 9 bases unmatched. The CDR3 contains 17 residues. CDR3 sequence (DNA): TGTGCCAGCAGTTACACCCTGACTAGCGGACCATACAATGAGCAGTTCTTC. Encoded protein: CASSYTLTSGPYNEQFF.

V and J are TRBV25-1 and TRBJ2-3; D ambiguous. V lost 3 bases and J lost 2, with 9 bases in between. Looked up from germline, CDR1 is MGHDK and CDR2 is SYGVNS. The CDR3 loop spans 14 amino acids. The CDR3 sequence: CASSDWVHTDTQYF. The CDR3 DNA reads TGTGCCAGCAGTGATTGGGTCCACACAGATACGCAGTATTTT.

This clonotype has ten or more counts. The J gene is TRBJ2-5, the V gene TRBV28, with D unclear. The V end was cut by 4 bases, the J end by 4 bases, with 7 bases between. The CDR3 sequence is 12 residues long. Germline V gene data show CDR1 as MDHEN and CDR2 as SYDVKM. CDR3 sequence: CASSSPGETQYF. The CDR3 nucleotides read TGTGCCAGCAGTTCACCCGGAGAGACCCAGTACTTC. Full variable domain (remainder filled in from reference TRBV28 and TRBJ2-5): DVKVTQSSRYLVKRTGEKVFLECVQDMDHENMFWYRQDPGLGLRLIYFSYDVKMKEKGDIPEGYSVSREKKERFSLILESASTNQTSMYLCASSSPGETQYFGPGTRLLVL.

This clonotype was counted ten times or more. The J gene is TRBJ2-1, the V gene TRBV7-9; D might be TRBD2 (5 bases). This CDR3 is 10 amino acids long. Germline CDR1 reads SEHNR; CDR2 reads FQNEAQ (reference sequence). Trimming removed 5 bases from V and 12 bases from J, with 8 bases in between. The CDR3 DNA is TGTGCCAGCAGCCCTCGGGGGCAGTTCTTC. The encoded protein is CASSPRGQFF.

This clonotype appeared a few times. CDR3 protein: CASSVGGRSPKNIQYF. DNA of the CDR3: TGTGCCAGCAGCGTAGGCGGCAGGTCCCCTAAAAACATTCAGTACTTC. The chain has TRBV9 and TRBJ2-4; D not resolved. Trimming took 0 bases from V and 4 from J, leaving 14 bases between them. The germline gives CDR1 SGDLS, CDR2 YYNGEE. This CDR3 contains 16 residues.

This clonotype has at least ten counts. This chain connects TRBV29-1 to TRBJ1-5, with unresolved D. With 4 bases removed from V and 5 bases from J, the gap between germline ends came to 9 bases. The germline V gene has CDR1 SQVTM and CDR2 ANQGSEA. The CDR3 contains 12 residues. DNA for the CDR3: TGCAGCGTTGCCGGGATTGATCAGCCCCAGCATTTT. Translated, it gives CSVAGIDQPQHF. Full variable domain (remainder filled in from reference TRBV29-1 and TRBJ1-5): SAVISQKPSRDICQRGTSLTIQCQVDSQVTMMFWYRQQPGQSLTLIATANQGSEATYESGFVIDKFPISRPNLTFSTLTVSNMSPEDSSIYLCSVAGIDQPQHFGDGTRLSIL.

This clonotype was seen more than once but under ten times. The J gene is TRBJ2-5, the V gene TRBV11-2; the D is unclear. This CDR3 contains 12 residues. V was trimmed by 3 bases and J by 4 bases, leaving 6 bases between them. Germline V gene lookup returns CDR1 SGHAT and CDR2 FQNNGV. CDR3 residues: CASSFLVETQYF. The CDR3 bases are TGTGCCAGCAGCTTCCTTGTAGAGACCCAGTACTTC.